The 2 T cell receptor beta chains below were found in one sample sequenced in a study of shared clonotypes between healthy human individuals. Sequencing was performed with immunoSEQ multiplex PCR; in TCRdb, only in-frame clones are kept and a portion is missing. The sample lists about 1 million clones, roughly 80% seen once, with 1.4% in the top ten. The sequenced material came from memory CD4+ T cells sorted from blood. Subset in this sample: CD45RA-negative fraction. All receptors come from a man between 18 and 29 years old in good health.

This clone has ten or more counts. The V gene is TRBV28, the J gene TRBJ1-2, with TRBD1 matching 7 bases. The CDR3 is 15 residues long. Trimming took 5 bases from V and 11 from J; bases not matched to a gene: 17. In germline, CDR1 is MDHEN, CDR2 SYDVKM. CDR3 bases: TGTGCCAGCAGTCCACCCCAGGGGGGAGCCTACGGATACACCTTC. Amino acid sequence: CASSPPQGGAYGYTF.

This clone was picked up a small number of times. The rearrangement joins TRBV28 to TRBJ1-2, with 7 positions matching TRBD1. The CDR3 extends over 15 amino acids. The germline CDR1 and CDR2 sequences are MDHEN and SYDVKM. Trimming cost V 10 bases and J 4 bases; bases outside gene matches: 15. The CDR3, as DNA: TGTGCCACAACGTTTACCTTAGGGGGCTTCTATGGCTACACCTTC. This codes for CATTFTLGGFYGYTF.